Sequencing of this T cell receptor (beta chain) was carried out in a study of blood T cell repertoires in COVID-19. Study details: Sites across the United States, Italy and Spain contributed samples from acute and convalescent COVID-19. From T cells, B-cell-depleted T cells, or PBMCs came the material, which was cDNA or gDNA.

Trimming removed 7 bases from V and 4 bases from J; junction bases left unmatched: 2. This CDR3 contains 14 residues. From germline, CDR1 is MGHDK and CDR2 SYGVNS. In the source study's methods: Researchers report that nucleated cell counts were estimated from reference gene primer amplification. Repertoires were generated with immunoSEQ multiplex PCR, while TCRdb's copy carries only in-frame clones and drops some. From that table come the V and J calls and clone size; the DNA was used to work out D and trimming. The sample has about 270,000 clones, about 89% seen once. This clone showed up just once.

This chain links TRBV25-1 with TRBJ2-3; 13 bases map to TRBD2. The TCR comes from a man aged 35-49 years with active or convalescent COVID-19. The sample comprised peripheral blood. The chain's CDR3 is CASTTSGRADTQYF. In DNA form, the CDR3 reads TGTGCCAGCACAACTAGCGGGAGGGCAGATACGCAGTATTTT.